This TCR beta chain was obtained from a study of T cell repertoires in cytomegalovirus infection. This clonotype was seen more than once but under ten times. Its matching antigen is unknown. Unmatched junction bases numbered 8, after V lost 0 bases and J lost 9 bases. The CDR3 consists of 15 residues. Germline loops: CDR1 LGHNA, CDR2 YSLEER. TCRdb analysed the reads with MiXCR anew, one entry per CDR3 protein. The sample lists 550,000 to 700,000 distinct CDR3 sequences; over 35% were seen once. The sequence derives from a human donor in good health (CMV status not recorded). Some clones in this sample may be carry-over from other donors' samples. The input for sequencing was cultured PBMCs, taken from culture after CMV antigen stimulation. The chain carries TRBV4-3 and TRBJ2-1, with TRBD2 identical over 7 bases. The CDR3 nucleotides read TGCGCCAGCAGCCAAGATACGGCGGGAGTGGGTGAGCAGTTCTTC. Residues: CASSQDTAGVGEQFF.